The 3 T cell receptor beta chains given below trace back to one sample, sequenced in a study of regulatory T cells in long-lasting Graves disease. The time point is: newly diagnosed GD, antithyroid drugs for less than 3 months. Isolated PBMC RNA provided the starting material for the TCR library. According to the study, TCR beta libraries were built with iRepertoire HTBI primers and CDR3-region Arm-PCR. TCRdb analysed the multiplex PCR reads with MiXCR anew, one entry per CDR3 protein. The repertoire has over 450,000 distinct CDR3 sequences, around 11% of them found once; the top ten carry around 10%. These data were also reused for a study on T cells in Graves' hyperthyroidism and ophthalmopathy.

This material consisted of peripheral blood mononuclear cells (PBMCs), taken at new diagnosis, from a patient treated with antithyroid drugs. The receptors derive from a woman aged 30 to 39 with Graves disease.

The CDR3: CASSGREGDTQYF. The CDR3 bases are TGTGCCAGTAGCGGGAGGGAAGGAGATACGCAGTATTTT. V is TRBV27 and J is TRBJ2-3, with TRBD2 matching over 11 bases. Germline V CDR1 and CDR2: MNHEY, SMNVEV (reference sequence). V was clipped by 9 bases and J by 5 bases; unmatched bases: 4. CDR3 length: 13 residues.

This clonotype was picked up many times. J is TRBJ1-4 and V is TRBV5-1, with D maybe TRBD1 (6 bases). With 2 bases removed from V and 5 bases from J, the gap between germline ends came to 10 bases. The length of the CDR3 is 14 residues. Germline V gives CDR1 SGHRS, CDR2 YFSETQ. CDR3 sequence reads: CASSLRGDNEKLFF. CDR3 sequence (DNA): TGCGCCAGCAGCTTAAGGGGGGACAATGAAAAACTGTTTTTT. Full variable domain (outside the CDR3, taken from reference TRBV5-1 and TRBJ1-4): KAGVTQTPRYLIKTRGQQVTLSCSPISGHRSVSWYQQTPGQGLQFLFEYFSETQRNKGNFPGRFSGRQFSNSRSEMNVSTLELGDSALYLCASSLRGDNEKLFFGSGTQLSVL.

This clonotype was seen many times. The rearrangement uses TRBV28 and TRBJ1-2, with D possibly matching TRBD1 (6 bases). Germline-derived CDR1 and CDR2 are MDHEN and SYDVKM. The length of the CDR3 is 13 residues. The V gene lost 6 bases and the J gene lost 6 bases, with 14 bases spanning the gap. The DNA of the CDR3 is TGTGCCAGCAGCCTCGACAGGATCCATGGCTACACCTTC. Translated, it gives CASSLDRIHGYTF.